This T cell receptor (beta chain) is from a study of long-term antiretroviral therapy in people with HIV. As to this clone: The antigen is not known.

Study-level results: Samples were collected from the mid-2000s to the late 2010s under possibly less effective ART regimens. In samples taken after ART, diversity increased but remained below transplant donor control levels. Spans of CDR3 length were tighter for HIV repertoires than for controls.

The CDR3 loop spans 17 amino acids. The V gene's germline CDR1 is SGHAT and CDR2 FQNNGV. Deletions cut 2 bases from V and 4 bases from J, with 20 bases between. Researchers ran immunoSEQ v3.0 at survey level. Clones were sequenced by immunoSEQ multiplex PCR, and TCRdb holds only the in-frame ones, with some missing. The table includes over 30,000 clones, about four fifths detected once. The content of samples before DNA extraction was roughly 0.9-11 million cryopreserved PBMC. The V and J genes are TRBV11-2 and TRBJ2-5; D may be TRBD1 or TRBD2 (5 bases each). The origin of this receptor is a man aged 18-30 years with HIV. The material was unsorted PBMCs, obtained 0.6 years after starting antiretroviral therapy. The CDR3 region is CASSLKVSGRGVETQYF. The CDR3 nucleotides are TGTGCCAGCAGCTTAAAGGTCTCAGGGAGAGGAGTAGAGACCCAGTACTTC.